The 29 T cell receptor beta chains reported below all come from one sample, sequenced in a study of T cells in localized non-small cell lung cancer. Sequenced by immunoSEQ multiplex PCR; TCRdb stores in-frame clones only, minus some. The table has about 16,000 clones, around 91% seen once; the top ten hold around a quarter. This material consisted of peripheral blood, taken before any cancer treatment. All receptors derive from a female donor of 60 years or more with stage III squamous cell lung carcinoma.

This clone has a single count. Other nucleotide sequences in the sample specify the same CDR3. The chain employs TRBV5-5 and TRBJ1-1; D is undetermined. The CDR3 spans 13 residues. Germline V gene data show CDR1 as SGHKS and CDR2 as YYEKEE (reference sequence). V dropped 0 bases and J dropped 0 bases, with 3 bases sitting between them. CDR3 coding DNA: TGTGCCAGCAGCTTGGACCTGAACACTGAAGCTTTCTTT. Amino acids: CASSLDLNTEAFF.

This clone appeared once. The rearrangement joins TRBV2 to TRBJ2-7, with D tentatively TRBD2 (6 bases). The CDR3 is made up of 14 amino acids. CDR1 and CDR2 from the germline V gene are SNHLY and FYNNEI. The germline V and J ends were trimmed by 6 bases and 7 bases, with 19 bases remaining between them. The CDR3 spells CASRTGTGALEQYF. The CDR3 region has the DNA TGTGCCAGCAGAACCGGGACTGGGGCCCTGGAGCAGTACTTC. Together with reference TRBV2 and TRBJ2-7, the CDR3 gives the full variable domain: EPEVTQTPSHQVTQMGQEVILRCVPISNHLYFYWYRQILGQKVEFLVSFYNNEISEKSEIFDDQFSVERPDGSNFTLKIRSTKLEDSAMYFCASRTGTGALEQYFGPGTRLTVT.

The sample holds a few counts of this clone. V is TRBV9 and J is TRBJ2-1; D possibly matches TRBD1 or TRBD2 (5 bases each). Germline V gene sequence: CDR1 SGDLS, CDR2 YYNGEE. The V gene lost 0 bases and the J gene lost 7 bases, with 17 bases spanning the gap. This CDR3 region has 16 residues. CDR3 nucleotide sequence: TGTGCCAGCAGCGTAGGGGGCGGACAACGGGGAAATGAGCAGTTCTTC. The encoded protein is CASSVGGGQRGNEQFF.

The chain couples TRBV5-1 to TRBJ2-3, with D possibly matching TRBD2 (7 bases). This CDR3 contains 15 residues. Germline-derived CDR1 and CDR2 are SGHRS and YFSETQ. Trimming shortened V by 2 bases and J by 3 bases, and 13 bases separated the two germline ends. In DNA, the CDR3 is TGCGCCAGCAGCTTAGACAGGCGGGAGACAGATACGCAGTATTTT. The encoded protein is CASSLDRRETDTQYF.

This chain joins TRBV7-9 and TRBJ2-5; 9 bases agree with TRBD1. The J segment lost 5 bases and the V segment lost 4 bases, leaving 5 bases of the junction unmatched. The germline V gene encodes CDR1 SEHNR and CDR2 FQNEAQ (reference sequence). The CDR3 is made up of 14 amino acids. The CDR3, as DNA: TGTGCCAGCAGCTCCGGACAGGGGAGGGAGACCCAGTACTTC. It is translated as CASSSGQGRETQYF. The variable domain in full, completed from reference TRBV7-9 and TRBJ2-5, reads DTGVSQNPRHKITKRGQNVTFRCDPISEHNRLYWYRQTLGQGPEFLTYFQNEAQLEKSRLLSDRFSAERPKGSFSTLEIQRTEQGDSAMYLCASSSGQGRETQYFGPGTRLLVL.

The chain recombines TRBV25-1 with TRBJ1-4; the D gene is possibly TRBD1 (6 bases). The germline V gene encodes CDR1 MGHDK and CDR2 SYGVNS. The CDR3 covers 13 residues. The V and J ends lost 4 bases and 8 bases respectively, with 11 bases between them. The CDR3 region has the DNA TGTGCCAGCAGTGGAGGGGGTTGGGAAAAACTGTTTTTT. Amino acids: CASSGGGWEKLFF.

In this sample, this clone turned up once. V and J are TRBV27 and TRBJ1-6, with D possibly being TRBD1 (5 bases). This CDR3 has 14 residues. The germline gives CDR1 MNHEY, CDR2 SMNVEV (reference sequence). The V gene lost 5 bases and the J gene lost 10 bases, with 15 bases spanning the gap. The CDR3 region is CASSPGLPSSPLHF. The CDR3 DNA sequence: TGTGCCAGCAGTCCGGGACTCCCTTCGTCACCCCTCCACTTT.

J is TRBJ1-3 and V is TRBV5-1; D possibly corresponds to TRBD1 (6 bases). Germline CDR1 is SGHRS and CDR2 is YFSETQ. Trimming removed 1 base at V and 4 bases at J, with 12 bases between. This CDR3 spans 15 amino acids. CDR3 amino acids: CASSLSGGEGNTIYF. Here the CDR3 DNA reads TGCGCCAGCAGCTTGTCGGGGGGCGAAGGAAACACCATATATTTT.

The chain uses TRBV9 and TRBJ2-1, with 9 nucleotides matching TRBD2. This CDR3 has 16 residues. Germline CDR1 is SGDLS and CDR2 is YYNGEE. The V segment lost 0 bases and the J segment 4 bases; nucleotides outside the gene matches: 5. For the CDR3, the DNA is TGTGCCAGCAGCGTAGGAGGACTAGCGAGATACAATGAGCAGTTCTTC. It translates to CASSVGGLARYNEQFF. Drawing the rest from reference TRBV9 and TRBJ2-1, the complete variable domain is DSGVTQTPKHLITATGQRVTLRCSPRSGDLSVYWYQQSLDQGLQFLIQYYNGEERAKGNILERFSAQQFPDLHSELNLSSLELGDSALYFCASSVGGLARYNEQFFGPGTRLTVL.

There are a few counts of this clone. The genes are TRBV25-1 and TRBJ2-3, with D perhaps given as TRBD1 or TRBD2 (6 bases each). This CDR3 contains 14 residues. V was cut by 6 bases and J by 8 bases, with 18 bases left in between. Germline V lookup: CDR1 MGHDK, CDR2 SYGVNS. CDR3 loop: CASRPPHEGGTQYF. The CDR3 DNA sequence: TGTGCCAGCAGGCCTCCCCACGAGGGGGGTACGCAGTATTTT.

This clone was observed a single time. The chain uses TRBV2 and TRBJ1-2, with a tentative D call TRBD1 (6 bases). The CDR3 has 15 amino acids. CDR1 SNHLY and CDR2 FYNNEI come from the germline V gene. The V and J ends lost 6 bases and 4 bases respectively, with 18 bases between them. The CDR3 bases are TGTGCCAGCAGGACCGATGGGCAGGGGTTCTATGGCTACACCTTC. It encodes CASRTDGQGFYGYTF.

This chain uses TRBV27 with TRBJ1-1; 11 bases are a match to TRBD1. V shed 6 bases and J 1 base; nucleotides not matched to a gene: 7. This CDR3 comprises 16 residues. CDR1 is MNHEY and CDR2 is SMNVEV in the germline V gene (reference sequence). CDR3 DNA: TGTGCCAGCAGCCGAGGACAGGGGGCAGGGAACACTGAAGCTTTCTTT. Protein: CASSRGQGAGNTEAFF.

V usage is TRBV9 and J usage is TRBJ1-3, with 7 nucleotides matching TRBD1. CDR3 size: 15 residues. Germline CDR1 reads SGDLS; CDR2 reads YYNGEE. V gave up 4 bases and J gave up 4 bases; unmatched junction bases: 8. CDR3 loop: CASSPQTGYGNTIYF. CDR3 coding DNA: TGTGCCAGCAGCCCACAGACAGGGTACGGAAACACCATATATTTT.

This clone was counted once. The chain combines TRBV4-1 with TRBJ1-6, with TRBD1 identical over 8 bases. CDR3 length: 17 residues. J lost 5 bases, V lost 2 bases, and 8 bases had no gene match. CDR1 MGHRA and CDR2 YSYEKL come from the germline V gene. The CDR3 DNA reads TGCGCCAGCAGCCAAAGGACAGGGACCCAAAATAATTCACCCCTCCACTTT. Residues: CASSQRTGTQNNSPLHF.

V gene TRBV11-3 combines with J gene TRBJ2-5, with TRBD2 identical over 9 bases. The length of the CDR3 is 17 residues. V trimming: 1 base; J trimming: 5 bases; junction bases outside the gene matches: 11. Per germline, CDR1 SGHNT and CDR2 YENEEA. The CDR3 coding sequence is TGTGCCAGCAGCTTAGGGACCTCCGGGACTAGCTGGGAGACCCAGTACTTC. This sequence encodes CASSLGTSGTSWETQYF.

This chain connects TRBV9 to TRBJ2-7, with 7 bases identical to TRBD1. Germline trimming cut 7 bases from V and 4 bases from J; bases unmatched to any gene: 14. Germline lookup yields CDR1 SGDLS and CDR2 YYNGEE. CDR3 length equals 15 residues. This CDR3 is CASARFGTDSYEQYF. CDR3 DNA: TGTGCCAGCGCAAGATTCGGGACAGATTCTTACGAGCAGTACTTC.

Written as DNA, the CDR3 is TGCAGCGTTGAAATAGGGCGATCTGCTTTCTTT. Protein sequence: CSVEIGRSAFF. This chain links TRBV29-1 with TRBJ1-1; D not resolved. Germline V gene sequence: CDR1 SQVTM, CDR2 ANQGSEA. V was cut by 2 bases and J by 11 bases, with 12 bases left in between. This CDR3 is built from 11 residues.

Here the CDR3 DNA reads TGTGCCATCAGTGAGTCGAGAACTAGCGGGGGGCCGGCAGAGACCCAGTACTTC. Encoded protein: CAISESRTSGGPAETQYF. V is TRBV10-3 and J is TRBJ2-5, with 12 positions matching TRBD2. The CDR3 contains 18 residues. The V segment lost 0 bases and the J segment 4 bases; nucleotides outside the gene matches: 9. Germline CDR1 is ENHRY and CDR2 is SYGVKD.

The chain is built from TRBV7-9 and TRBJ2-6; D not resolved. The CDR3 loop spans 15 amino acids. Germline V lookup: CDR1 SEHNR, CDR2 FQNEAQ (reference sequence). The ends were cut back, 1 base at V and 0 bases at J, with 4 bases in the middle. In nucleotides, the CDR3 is TGTGCCAGCAGCTTAGACGGCTCTGGGGCCAACGTCCTGACTTTC. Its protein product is CASSLDGSGANVLTF.

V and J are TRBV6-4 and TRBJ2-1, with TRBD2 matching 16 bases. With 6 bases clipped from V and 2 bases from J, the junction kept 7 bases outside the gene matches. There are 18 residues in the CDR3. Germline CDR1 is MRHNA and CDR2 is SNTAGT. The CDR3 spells CASSWGTSGRATYNEQFF. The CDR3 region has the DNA TGTGCCAGCAGCTGGGGGACTAGCGGGAGGGCAACCTACAATGAGCAGTTCTTC.

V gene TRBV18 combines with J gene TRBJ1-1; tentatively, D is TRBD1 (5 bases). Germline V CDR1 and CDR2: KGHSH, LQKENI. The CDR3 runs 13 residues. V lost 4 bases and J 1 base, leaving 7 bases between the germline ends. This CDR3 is CASSLGQNTEAFF. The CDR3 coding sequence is TGTGCCAGCTCACTCGGACAGAACACTGAAGCTTTCTTT.

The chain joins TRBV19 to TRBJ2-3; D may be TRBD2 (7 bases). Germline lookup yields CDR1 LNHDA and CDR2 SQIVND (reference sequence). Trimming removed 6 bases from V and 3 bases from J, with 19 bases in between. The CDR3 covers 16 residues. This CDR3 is CASSTPPGEGTDTQYF. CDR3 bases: TGTGCCAGTAGCACCCCCCCAGGGGAGGGGACAGATACGCAGTATTTT. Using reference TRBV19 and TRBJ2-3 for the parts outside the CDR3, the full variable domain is DGGITQSPKYLFRKEGQNVTLSCEQNLNHDAMYWYRQDPGQGLRLIYYSQIVNDFQKGDIAEGYSVSREKKESFPLTVTSAQKNPTAFYLCASSTPPGEGTDTQYFGPGTRLTVL.

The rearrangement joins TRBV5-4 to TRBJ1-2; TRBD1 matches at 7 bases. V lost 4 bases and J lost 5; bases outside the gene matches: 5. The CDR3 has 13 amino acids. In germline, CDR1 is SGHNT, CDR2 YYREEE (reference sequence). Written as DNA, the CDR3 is TGTGCCAGCAGCCCGGGGGGACAGTATGGCTACACCTTC. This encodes CASSPGGQYGYTF.

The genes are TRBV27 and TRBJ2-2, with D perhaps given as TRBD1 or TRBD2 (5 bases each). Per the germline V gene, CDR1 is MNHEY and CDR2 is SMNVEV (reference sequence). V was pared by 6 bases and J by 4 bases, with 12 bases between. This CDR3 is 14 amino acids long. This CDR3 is CASSLGASTGELFF. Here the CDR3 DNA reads TGTGCCAGCAGCCTCGGGGCAAGCACCGGGGAGCTGTTTTTT.

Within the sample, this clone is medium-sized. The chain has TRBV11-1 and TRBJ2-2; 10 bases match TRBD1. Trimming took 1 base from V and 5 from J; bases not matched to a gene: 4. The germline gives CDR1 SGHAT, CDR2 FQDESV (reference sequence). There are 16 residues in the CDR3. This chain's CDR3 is CASSLEGTGVTGELFF. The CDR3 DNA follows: TGTGCCAGCAGCTTAGAAGGGACAGGGGTTACCGGGGAGCTGTTTTTT.

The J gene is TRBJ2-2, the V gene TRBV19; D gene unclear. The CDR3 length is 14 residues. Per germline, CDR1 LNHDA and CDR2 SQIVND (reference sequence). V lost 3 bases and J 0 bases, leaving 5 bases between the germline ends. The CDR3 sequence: CASSILANTGELFF. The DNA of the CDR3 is TGTGCCAGTAGTATTTTGGCGAACACCGGGGAGCTGTTTTTT.

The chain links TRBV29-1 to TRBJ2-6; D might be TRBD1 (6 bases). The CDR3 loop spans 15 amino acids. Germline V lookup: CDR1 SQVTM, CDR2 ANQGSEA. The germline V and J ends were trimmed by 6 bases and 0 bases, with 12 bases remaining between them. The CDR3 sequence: CSVGSGDSGANVLTF. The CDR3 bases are TGCAGCGTGGGATCAGGGGACTCTGGGGCCAACGTCCTGACTTTC. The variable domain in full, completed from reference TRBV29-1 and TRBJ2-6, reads SAVISQKPSRDICQRGTSLTIQCQVDSQVTMMFWYRQQPGQSLTLIATANQGSEATYESGFVIDKFPISRPNLTFSTLTVSNMSPEDSSIYLCSVGSGDSGANVLTFGAGSRLTVL.

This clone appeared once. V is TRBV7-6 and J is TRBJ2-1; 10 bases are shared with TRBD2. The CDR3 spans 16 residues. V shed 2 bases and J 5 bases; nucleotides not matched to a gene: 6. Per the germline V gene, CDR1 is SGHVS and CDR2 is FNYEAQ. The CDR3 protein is CASSLRAGGRDNEQFF. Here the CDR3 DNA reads TGTGCCAGCAGCTTACGAGCGGGGGGGCGAGACAATGAGCAGTTCTTC.

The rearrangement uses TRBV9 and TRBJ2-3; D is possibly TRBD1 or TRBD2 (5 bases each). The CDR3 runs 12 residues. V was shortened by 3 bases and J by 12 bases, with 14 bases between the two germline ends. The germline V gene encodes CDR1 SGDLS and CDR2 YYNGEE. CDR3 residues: CASSADRDRQYF. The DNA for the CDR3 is TGTGCCAGCAGCGCAGACCGGGACCGACAGTATTTT.